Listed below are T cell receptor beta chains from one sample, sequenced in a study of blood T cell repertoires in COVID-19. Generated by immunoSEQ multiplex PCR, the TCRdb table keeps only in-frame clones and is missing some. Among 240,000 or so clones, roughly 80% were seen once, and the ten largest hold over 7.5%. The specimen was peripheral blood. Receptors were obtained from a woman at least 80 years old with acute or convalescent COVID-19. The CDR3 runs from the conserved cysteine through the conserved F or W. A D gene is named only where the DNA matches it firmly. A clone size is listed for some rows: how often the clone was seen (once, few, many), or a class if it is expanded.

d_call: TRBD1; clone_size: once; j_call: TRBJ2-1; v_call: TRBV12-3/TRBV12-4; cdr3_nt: TGTGCCAGCAGTTTAAGGGGGACAGGGGAGCAGTTCTTC; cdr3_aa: CASSLRGTGEQFF
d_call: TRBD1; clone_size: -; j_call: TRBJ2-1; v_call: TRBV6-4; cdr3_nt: TGTGCCTGTACAGGGGCCGCCAATGAGCAGTTCTTC; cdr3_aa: CACTGAANEQFF
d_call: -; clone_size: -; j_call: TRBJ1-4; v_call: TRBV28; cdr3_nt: TGTGCCAGCAGTTTACTGGGCCTCGCCCTGTTTTTT; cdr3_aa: CASSLLGLALFF
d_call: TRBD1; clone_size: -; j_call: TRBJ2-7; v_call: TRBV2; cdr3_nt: TGTGCCAGCAGTGGGGACAGGGGGCCCGAGCAGTACTTC; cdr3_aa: CASSGDRGPEQYF
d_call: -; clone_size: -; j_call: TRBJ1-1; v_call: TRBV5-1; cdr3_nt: TGCGCCAGCAGCTCCCAGGTGAACACTGAAGCTTTCTTT; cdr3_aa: CASSSQVNTEAFF
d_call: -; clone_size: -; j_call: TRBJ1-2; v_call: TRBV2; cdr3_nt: TGTGCCAGCAGTCCCCGGGGAGGTCGGACTAACTATGGCTACACCTTC; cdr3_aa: CASSPRGGRTNYGYTF
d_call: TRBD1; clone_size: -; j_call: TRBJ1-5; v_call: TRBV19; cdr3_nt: TGTGCCAGTAGTATCTCAGGGGGTCGGAATCAGCCCCAGCATTTT; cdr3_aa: CASSISGGRNQPQHF
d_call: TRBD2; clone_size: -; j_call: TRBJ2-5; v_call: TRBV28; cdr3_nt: TGTGCCAGCAGCTTAGCGGGGGGGCAAGAGACCCAGTACTTC; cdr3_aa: CASSLAGGQETQYF
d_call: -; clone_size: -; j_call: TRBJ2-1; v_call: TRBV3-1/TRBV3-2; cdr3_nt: TGTGCCAGCAGCCAAGGGCCGTGGAGGAATGAGCAGTTCTTC; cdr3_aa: CASSQGPWRNEQFF
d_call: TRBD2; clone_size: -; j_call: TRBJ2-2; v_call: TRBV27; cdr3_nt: TGTGCCAGCACCCATTTAGGACTAGCGGGGGTCACCGGGGAGCTGTTTTTT; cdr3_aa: CASTHLGLAGVTGELFF
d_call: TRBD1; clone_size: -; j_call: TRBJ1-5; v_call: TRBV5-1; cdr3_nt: TGCGCCAGCAGCAGGACAGGGTTAGAGAATCAGCCCCAGCATTTT; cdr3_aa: CASSRTGLENQPQHF
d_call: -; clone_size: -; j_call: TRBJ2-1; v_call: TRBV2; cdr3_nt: TGTGCCAGCAGTGAAAGGGGGTATGAGCAGTTCTTC; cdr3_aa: CASSERGYEQFF
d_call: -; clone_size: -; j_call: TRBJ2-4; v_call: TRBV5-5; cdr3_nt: TGTGCCAGTGGTCCCGAGTCCAAAAACATTCAGTACTTC; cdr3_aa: CASGPESKNIQYF
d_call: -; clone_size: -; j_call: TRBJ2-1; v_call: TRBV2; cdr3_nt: TGTGCCGGACAGAGGGGCGGAGGCCCGGTAGAGTTCTTC; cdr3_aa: CAGQRGGGPVEFF
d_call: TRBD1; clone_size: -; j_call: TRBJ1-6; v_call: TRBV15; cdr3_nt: TGTGCCACCAGCACTCCGGGACAGGGGGCATCTTCACCCCTCCACTTT; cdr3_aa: CATSTPGQGASSPLHF
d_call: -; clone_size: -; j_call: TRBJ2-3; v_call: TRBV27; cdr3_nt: TGTGCCAGCAGTTTATATAGGGGTGGGACAGATACGCAGTATTTT; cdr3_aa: CASSLYRGGTDTQYF
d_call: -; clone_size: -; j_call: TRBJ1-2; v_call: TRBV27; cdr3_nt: TGTGCCAGCAGTTTCAGGGAACCTATTAGCTACACCTTC; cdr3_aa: CASSFREPISYTF
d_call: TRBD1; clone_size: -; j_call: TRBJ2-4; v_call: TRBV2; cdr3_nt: TGTGCCAGCAGGGAGACAGGGCTGGGGAAAAACATTCAGTACTTC; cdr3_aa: CASRETGLGKNIQYF
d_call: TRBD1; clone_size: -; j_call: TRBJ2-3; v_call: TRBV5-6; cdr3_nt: TGTGCCAGCAGCTTCCGGACAGGGGTAGCAGATACGCAGTATTTT; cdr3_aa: CASSFRTGVADTQYF
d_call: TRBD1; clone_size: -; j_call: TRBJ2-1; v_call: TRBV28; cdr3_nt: TGTGCCAGCACCTTGACAGGGAGTGATGGTGAGCAGTTCTTC; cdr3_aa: CASTLTGSDGEQFF